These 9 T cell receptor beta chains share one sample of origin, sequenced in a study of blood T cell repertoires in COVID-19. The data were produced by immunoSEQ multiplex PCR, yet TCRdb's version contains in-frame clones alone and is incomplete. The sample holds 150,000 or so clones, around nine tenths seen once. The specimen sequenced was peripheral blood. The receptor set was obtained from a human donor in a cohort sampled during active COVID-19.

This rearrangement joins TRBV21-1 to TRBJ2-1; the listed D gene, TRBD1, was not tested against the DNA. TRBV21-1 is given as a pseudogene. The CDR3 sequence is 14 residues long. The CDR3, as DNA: TGTGCCAGCAGCAAATACAGCTCCTACAATGAGCAGTTCTTC. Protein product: CASSKYSSYNEQFF.

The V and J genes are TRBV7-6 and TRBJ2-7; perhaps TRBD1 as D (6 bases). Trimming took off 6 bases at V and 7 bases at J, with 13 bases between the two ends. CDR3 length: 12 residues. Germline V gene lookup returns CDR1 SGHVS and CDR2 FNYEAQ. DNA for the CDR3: TGTGCCAGCAGTTTCAGGGGTGGTGAGCAGTACTTC. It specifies CASSFRGGEQYF.

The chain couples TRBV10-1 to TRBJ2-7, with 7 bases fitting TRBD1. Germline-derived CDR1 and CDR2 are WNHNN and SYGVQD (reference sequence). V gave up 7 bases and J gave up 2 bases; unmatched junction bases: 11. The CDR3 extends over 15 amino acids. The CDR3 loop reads CASTITTGLTYEQYF. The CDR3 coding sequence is TGCGCCAGCACCATTACGACAGGGCTCACCTACGAGCAGTACTTC.

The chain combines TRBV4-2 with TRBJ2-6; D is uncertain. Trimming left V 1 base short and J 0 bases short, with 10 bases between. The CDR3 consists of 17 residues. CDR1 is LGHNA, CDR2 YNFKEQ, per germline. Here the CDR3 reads CASSQGGRASGANVLTF. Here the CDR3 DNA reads TGTGCCAGCAGCCAAGGCGGAAGAGCCTCTGGGGCCAACGTCCTGACTTTC.

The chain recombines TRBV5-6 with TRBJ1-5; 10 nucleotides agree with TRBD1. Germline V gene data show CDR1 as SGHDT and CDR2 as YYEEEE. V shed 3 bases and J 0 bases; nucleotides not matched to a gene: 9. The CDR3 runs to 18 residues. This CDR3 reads CASSSQTGGLYSNQPQHF. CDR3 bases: TGTGCCAGCAGCTCACAGACAGGGGGCCTCTATAGCAATCAGCCCCAGCATTTT.

The CDR3 DNA reads as TGTGCCAGCAGCGTAGGTACGATGAGCTCTGGAAACACCATATATTTT. It translates to CASSVGTMSSGNTIYF. This chain uses TRBV9 with TRBJ1-3; D remains ambiguous. The CDR3 sequence is 16 residues long. Germline CDR1 reads SGDLS; CDR2 reads YYNGEE. The V gene lost 0 bases and the J gene lost 0 bases, with 10 bases spanning the gap. The full variable domain, rest sourced from reference TRBV9 and TRBJ1-3, is DSGVTQTPKHLITATGQRVTLRCSPRSGDLSVYWYQQSLDQGLQFLIQYYNGEERAKGNILERFSAQQFPDLHSELNLSSLELGDSALYFCASSVGTMSSGNTIYFGEGSWLTVV.

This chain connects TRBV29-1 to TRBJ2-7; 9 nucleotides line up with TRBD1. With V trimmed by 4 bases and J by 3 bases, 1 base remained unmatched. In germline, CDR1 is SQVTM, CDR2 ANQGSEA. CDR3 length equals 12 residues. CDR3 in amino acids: CSVGGQGYEQYF. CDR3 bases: TGCAGCGTTGGGGGACAGGGCTACGAGCAGTACTTC.

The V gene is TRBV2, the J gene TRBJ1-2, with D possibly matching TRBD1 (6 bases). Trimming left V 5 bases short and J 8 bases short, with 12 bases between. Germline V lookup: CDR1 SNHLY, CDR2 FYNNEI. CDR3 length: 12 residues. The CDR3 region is CASSNQGPGYTF. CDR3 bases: TGTGCCAGCAGTAATCAGGGGCCAGGCTACACCTTC.

CDR3 DNA: TGTGCCAGCAGCTTGGCCACGGCAGGGCTGGGGGGGACCCAGTACTTC. It specifies CASSLATAGLGGTQYF. The chain recombines TRBV5-6 with TRBJ2-5, with a possible D match to TRBD2 (6 bases). With 0 bases removed from V and 7 bases from J, the gap between germline ends came to 19 bases. The CDR3 extends over 16 amino acids. Germline values: CDR1 SGHDT, CDR2 YYEEEE.